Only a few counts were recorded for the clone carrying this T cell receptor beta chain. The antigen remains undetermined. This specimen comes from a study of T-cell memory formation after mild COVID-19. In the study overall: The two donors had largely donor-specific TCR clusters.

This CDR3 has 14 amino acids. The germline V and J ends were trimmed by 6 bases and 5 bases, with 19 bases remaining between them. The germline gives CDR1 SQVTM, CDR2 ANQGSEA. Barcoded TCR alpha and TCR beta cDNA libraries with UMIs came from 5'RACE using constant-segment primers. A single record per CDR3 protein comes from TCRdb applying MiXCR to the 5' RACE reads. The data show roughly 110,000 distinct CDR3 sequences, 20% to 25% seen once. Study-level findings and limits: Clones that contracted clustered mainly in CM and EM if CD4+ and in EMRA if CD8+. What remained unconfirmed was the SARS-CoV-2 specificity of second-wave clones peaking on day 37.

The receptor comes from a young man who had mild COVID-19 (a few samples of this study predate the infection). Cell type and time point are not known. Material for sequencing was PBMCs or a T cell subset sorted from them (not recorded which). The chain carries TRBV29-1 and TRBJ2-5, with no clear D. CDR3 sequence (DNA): TGCAGCGTCACCCCAGTTGGGTTTTGGGAGACCCAGTACTTC. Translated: CSVTPVGFWETQYF.